This T cell receptor beta chain was captured in a study of patients and donors after allogeneic stem cell transplantation. TCRdb redid the calling of the RT-PCR reads with MiXCR, one entry per CDR3 protein. The sample holds around 150,000 distinct CDR3 sequences, over 35% seen once. The sequence came from a human donor who was either an allogeneic HSCT recipient or a stem cell or donor lymphocyte infusion donor (not recorded which). It is not recorded whose cells these are; they may come from a transplant donor. Material for sequencing was blood, either unsorted or a sorted T cell fraction (not recorded which).

CDR3 DNA: TGTGCCAGCAGCTTAGCGGGGAAGGGCCTTTTTAACAATGAGCAGTTCTTC. Encoded protein: CASSLAGKGLFNNEQFF. The genes are TRBV7-9 and TRBJ2-1; D is uncertain. Germline lookup yields CDR1 SEHNR and CDR2 FQNEAQ (reference sequence). The length of the CDR3 is 17 residues. The V end lost 0 bases, the J end lost 5 bases, and 17 bases lay between the germline ends.